The 27 T cell receptor beta chains in this list originate from one sample, sequenced in a study of beta chain features in type 1 diabetes (dated by TCRdb to 2016 to 2019). The study at large found these results: In all four CD4+ subsets, TCRB CDR3 length was moderately but significantly shorter in type 1 diabetes patients.

No antigen has been identified for these receptors. Libraries were prepared through the immunoSEQ multiplex PCR assay. The High Capacity cDNA Reverse Transcription Kit was used to reverse transcribe all of the isolated RNA, meaning that expressed TCRB transcripts were what got sequenced. TCRdb mirrors the immuneACCESS table, restricted to in-frame sequences. Some clones are absent from its copies; in checked studies, under half trace to an unresolved V gene, and the reason for the others is unknown. For this sample there are hundreds of thousands of clones; roughly 13% appear just once. Jointly, the top ten make up about 0.02% of the sample. Sequencing was carried out using naive CD4+ T cells from blood. The meaning of the sample's cell subset or site label: true naive CD4+ T cells. The origin of the receptors is a man between 18 and 29 years old with type 1 diabetes.

This clone was seen a few times. This chain links TRBV10-3 with TRBJ2-7; maybe TRBD2 (6 bases). The CDR3 covers 15 residues. Trimming removed 1 base at V and 3 bases at J, with 13 bases between. The germline V gene encodes CDR1 ENHRY and CDR2 SYGVKD. Here the CDR3 reads CAISEFVGDFYEQYF. The CDR3 DNA follows: TGTGCCATCAGTGAGTTCGTAGGGGACTTCTACGAGCAGTACTTC.

The chain employs TRBV30 and TRBJ1-1; 7 positions match TRBD1. Germline CDR1 reads GTSNPN; CDR2 reads SVGIG (reference sequence). V gave up 5 bases and J gave up 1 base; unmatched junction bases: 7. This CDR3 is 14 amino acids long. In DNA form, the CDR3 reads TGTGCCTGGGAACAGGGGAGCGGGAACACTGAAGCTTTCTTT. It codes for CAWEQGSGNTEAFF.

This clone was observed a few times. J is TRBJ2-5 and V is TRBV5-1; a possible D gene is TRBD2 (6 bases). V was cut by 6 bases and J by 2 bases, with 17 bases left in between. The germline V gene encodes CDR1 SGHRS and CDR2 YFSETQ. The CDR3 covers 15 residues. The DNA of the CDR3 is TGCGCCAGCACGGCCGACGGCGGGGTACAAGAGACCCAGTACTTC. This sequence encodes CASTADGGVQETQYF.

About this clone: This sample also contains other DNA sequences that code for the same CDR3. This chain uses TRBV5-1 with TRBJ1-3; the D is unclear. Germline CDR1 SGHRS, CDR2 YFSETQ. Trimming stripped 3 bases from V and 2 bases from J, with 0 bases between. The CDR3 runs to 11 residues. The CDR3 DNA is TGCGCCAGCAGCTCTGGAAACACCATATATTTT. It yields the protein CASSSGNTIYF.

This clone was seen a few times. The V call is TRBV2, the J call TRBJ1-4; no clear D. The CDR3 totals 15 residues. The germline gives CDR1 SNHLY, CDR2 FYNNEI. V lost 8 bases, J lost 0 bases, and 13 bases lay in between. CDR3 sequence reads: CASVGAVTTNEKLFF. The CDR3 DNA sequence: TGTGCCAGCGTTGGAGCGGTTACAACTAATGAAAAACTGTTTTTT.

The rearrangement links TRBV5-1 to TRBJ1-1; D unresolved. With 0 bases removed from V and 3 bases from J, the gap between germline ends came to 6 bases. Germline CDR1 reads SGHRS; CDR2 reads YFSETQ. This CDR3 has 13 residues. CDR3 DNA sequence: TGCGCCAGCAGCTTGGCCGACGACACTGAAGCTTTCTTT. Translation: CASSLADDTEAFF. Full variable domain (outside the CDR3, taken from reference TRBV5-1 and TRBJ1-1): KAGVTQTPRYLIKTRGQQVTLSCSPISGHRSVSWYQQTPGQGLQFLFEYFSETQRNKGNFPGRFSGRQFSNSRSEMNVSTLELGDSALYLCASSLADDTEAFFGQGTRLTVV.

The chain links TRBV10-3 to TRBJ2-3, with D possibly matching TRBD2 (6 bases). V lost 6 bases, J lost 6 bases, and 13 bases lay in between. The CDR3 contains 13 residues. The germline V gene encodes CDR1 ENHRY and CDR2 SYGVKD. CDR3 nucleotide sequence: TGTGCCATCAGGTCTAGCGAGGTGGATACGCAGTATTTT. This translates into CAIRSSEVDTQYF.

This chain uses TRBV30 with TRBJ2-7, with 10 bases fitting TRBD2. V lost 1 base and J lost 0; bases outside the gene matches: 3. The CDR3 contains 15 residues. Germline lookup yields CDR1 GTSNPN and CDR2 SVGIG (reference sequence). The CDR3 DNA reads TGTGCCTGGAGTGCCAGCGGGGGGGCCTCCTACGAGCAGTACTTC. This codes for CAWSASGGASYEQYF.

This clone was detected a few times. The chain uses TRBV7-9 and TRBJ2-7, with D perhaps matching TRBD2 (7 bases). The length of the CDR3 is 14 residues. V shed 5 bases and J shed 2 bases, with 13 bases lying between them. From germline, CDR1 is SEHNR and CDR2 FQNEAQ (reference sequence). The CDR3 nucleotides are TGTGCCAGCAGCGTTCGGGGGGCAACCTACGAGCAGTACTTC. Protein product: CASSVRGATYEQYF.

On this clone: The same CDR3 also results from other DNA sequences found in this sample. J is TRBJ1-1 and V is TRBV10-3; D call uncertain. This CDR3 contains 12 residues. The germline V gene encodes CDR1 ENHRY and CDR2 SYGVKD. The V and J ends lost 1 base and 0 bases respectively, with 0 bases between them. CDR3 in amino acids: CAISELNTEAFF. The CDR3 DNA follows: TGTGCCATCAGTGAGTTGAACACTGAAGCTTTCTTT.

CDR3 in DNA: TGTGCCAGCAGTTTGGACGGGGTAGTTGAGCAGTTCTTC. Encoded protein: CASSLDGVVEQFF. The chain couples TRBV28 to TRBJ2-1, with a possible D match to TRBD2 (5 bases). The CDR3 has 13 residues. The V end was cut by 3 bases, the J end by 9 bases, with 12 bases between. Germline lookup yields CDR1 MDHEN and CDR2 SYDVKM. Full variable domain (missing parts from reference TRBV28 and TRBJ2-1): DVKVTQSSRYLVKRTGEKVFLECVQDMDHENMFWYRQDPGLGLRLIYFSYDVKMKEKGDIPEGYSVSREKKERFSLILESASTNQTSMYLCASSLDGVVEQFFGPGTRLTVL.

The rearrangement links TRBV6-5 to TRBJ1-2; 8 nucleotides align to TRBD1. CDR3 length: 13 amino acids. Germline V lookup: CDR1 MNHEY, CDR2 SVGAGI. With 5 bases clipped from V and 5 bases from J, the junction kept 4 bases outside the gene matches. The CDR3 loop reads CASSQDRVYGYTF. CDR3 in DNA: TGTGCCAGCAGTCAGGACAGGGTATATGGCTACACCTTC.

In DNA form, the CDR3 reads TGTGCCAGCAGCGGACTAGCGGGGGCCTACAATGAGCAGTTCTTC. Translated, it gives CASSGLAGAYNEQFF. The chain employs TRBV6-5 and TRBJ2-1; 13 positions match TRBD2. Per the germline V gene, CDR1 is MNHEY and CDR2 is SVGAGI. This CDR3 comprises 15 residues. Trimming cost V 6 bases and J 2 bases; bases outside gene matches: 1.

This clone was detected a few times. The chain uses TRBV5-1 and TRBJ1-2; a possible D gene is TRBD1 (6 bases). The CDR3 is 14 residues long. Germline V gives CDR1 SGHRS, CDR2 YFSETQ. V was trimmed by 3 bases and J by 3 bases, leaving 12 bases between them. CDR3 nucleotide sequence: TGCGCCAGCAGCTCCTTGACAGGCGACTATGGCTACACCTTC. Amino acid sequence: CASSSLTGDYGYTF.

This clone has just a few counts. The chain combines TRBV7-9 with TRBJ1-2, with TRBD1 matching 7 bases. Trimming removed 2 bases from V and 7 bases from J; junction bases left unmatched: 4. This CDR3 is 13 amino acids long. The V gene's germline CDR1 is SEHNR and CDR2 FQNEAQ (reference sequence). CDR3 residues: CASSLQGVGGYTF. The CDR3 DNA sequence: TGTGCCAGCAGCTTACAGGGGGTCGGTGGCTACACCTTC.

Only a few counts were recorded for this clone. This chain links TRBV5-1 with TRBJ1-1; D is unclear. V was cut by 2 bases and J by 2 bases, with 10 bases left in between. In germline, CDR1 is SGHRS, CDR2 YFSETQ. The CDR3 consists of 14 residues. CDR3 in DNA: TGCGCCAGCAGCTTTGGATCAGCAAACACTGAAGCTTTCTTT. It yields the protein CASSFGSANTEAFF.

This clone was detected only a few times. V and J are TRBV6-5 and TRBJ2-5, with 8 bases lining up with TRBD2. Per the germline V gene, CDR1 is MNHEY and CDR2 is SVGAGI. Trimming cost V 5 bases and J 1 base; bases outside gene matches: 6. CDR3 length: 15 amino acids. The CDR3 reads CASSRLGTSQETQYF. In DNA, the CDR3 is TGTGCCAGCAGTCGCCTGGGGACTAGCCAAGAGACCCAGTACTTC.

The chain links TRBV2 to TRBJ1-6, with a possible D match to TRBD1 (6 bases). The CDR3 spans 15 residues. V was clipped by 9 bases and J by 1 base, with 13 bases between them. The V gene's germline CDR1 is SNHLY and CDR2 FYNNEI. The CDR3 DNA reads as TGTGCCAGGAACAGGGAGGAGTCCTATAATTCACCCCTCCACTTT. Its protein product is CARNREESYNSPLHF.

This clone was seen more than once but under ten times. This chain links TRBV28 with TRBJ1-1; 11 bases match TRBD1. The germline V gene encodes CDR1 MDHEN and CDR2 SYDVKM. V was pared by 1 base and J by 4 bases, with 2 bases of the junction left unmatched. The CDR3 has 15 amino acids. The CDR3 reads CASSLSGTGGTEAFF. The DNA of the CDR3 is TGTGCCAGCAGTTTATCAGGGACAGGGGGCACTGAAGCTTTCTTT.

The V call is TRBV9, the J call TRBJ1-2; D remains ambiguous. The CDR3 length is 12 residues. The V gene lost 3 bases and the J gene lost 7 bases, with 10 bases spanning the gap. Germline V gene sequence: CDR1 SGDLS, CDR2 YYNGEE. CDR3 DNA sequence: TGTGCCAGCAGCGGGAGGCCCCCTGGCTACACCTTC. Its translation is CASSGRPPGYTF.

V and J are TRBV2 and TRBJ1-2; a possible D gene is TRBD1 (6 bases). V was cut by 6 bases and J by 5 bases, with 13 bases left in between. The CDR3 is 13 amino acids. Per germline, CDR1 SNHLY and CDR2 FYNNEI. CDR3 in amino acids: CASRDRGPYGYTF. Here the CDR3 DNA reads TGTGCCAGCAGGGACAGAGGTCCTTATGGCTACACCTTC.

DNA for the CDR3: TGCGCCAGCAGCCTCGGGACAAAAAGATCCTACGAGCAGTACTTC. Translated: CASSLGTKRSYEQYF. The gene calls are TRBV5-1 and TRBJ2-7; D possibly corresponds to TRBD1 (6 bases). V gave up 4 bases and J gave up 1 base, with 15 bases separating them. The CDR3 covers 15 residues. Per the germline V gene, CDR1 is SGHRS and CDR2 is YFSETQ.

This chain joins TRBV4-1 and TRBJ1-4, with TRBD1 as a possible D gene (5 bases). There are 15 residues in the CDR3. V was shortened by 1 base and J by 1 base, with 7 bases between the two germline ends. CDR1 is MGHRA and CDR2 is YSYEKL in the germline V gene. The CDR3 DNA is TGCGCCAGCAGCCAAGTGAGGGGAACTAATGAAAAACTGTTTTTT. Its protein product is CASSQVRGTNEKLFF.

The sample holds a few counts of this clone. The chain joins TRBV30 to TRBJ1-2; no firm D call. The CDR3 runs 11 residues. Trimming removed 3 bases from V and 1 base from J, with 3 bases in between. Germline-derived CDR1 and CDR2 are GTSNPN and SVGIG (reference sequence). In nucleotides, the CDR3 is TGTGCCTGGAGACATAACTATGGCTACACCTTC. The encoded protein is CAWRHNYGYTF.

The rearrangement links TRBV5-1 to TRBJ2-1; 12 positions agree with TRBD2. Germline assignment: CDR1 SGHRS and CDR2 YFSETQ. The CDR3 runs 15 residues. After removal of 4 bases from V and 4 bases from J, the junction contained 3 bases not matched to a gene. The CDR3: CASSVTSGSYNEQFF. The CDR3 coding sequence is TGCGCCAGCAGCGTGACTAGCGGGAGTTACAATGAGCAGTTCTTC. The variable domain in full, with the rest retrieved from reference TRBV5-1 and TRBJ2-1, is KAGVTQTPRYLIKTRGQQVTLSCSPISGHRSVSWYQQTPGQGLQFLFEYFSETQRNKGNFPGRFSGRQFSNSRSEMNVSTLELGDSALYLCASSVTSGSYNEQFFGPGTRLTVL.

This clone turned up a few times. The V and J genes are TRBV7-2 and TRBJ1-5; the D gene is possibly TRBD1 (6 bases). V gave up 5 bases and J gave up 6 bases, with 8 bases separating them. Per the germline V gene, CDR1 is SGHTA and CDR2 is FQGNSA. The length of the CDR3 is 12 residues. The CDR3: CASSGRGQPQHF. The CDR3 DNA sequence: TGTGCCAGCAGCGGCAGGGGTCAGCCCCAGCATTTT.

This clone was seen more than once but under ten times. The rearrangement links TRBV9 to TRBJ2-1, with D hard to call. V was clipped by 0 bases and J by 7 bases, with 14 bases between them. This CDR3 spans 15 amino acids. CDR1 is SGDLS, CDR2 YYNGEE, per germline. Written as DNA, the CDR3 is TGTGCCAGCAGCGTAGATCTTACGGGTTTAAATGAGCAGTTCTTC. It specifies CASSVDLTGLNEQFF. The full variable domain, its missing parts supplied by reference TRBV9 and TRBJ2-1, is DSGVTQTPKHLITATGQRVTLRCSPRSGDLSVYWYQQSLDQGLQFLIQYYNGEERAKGNILERFSAQQFPDLHSELNLSSLELGDSALYFCASSVDLTGLNEQFFGPGTRLTVL.